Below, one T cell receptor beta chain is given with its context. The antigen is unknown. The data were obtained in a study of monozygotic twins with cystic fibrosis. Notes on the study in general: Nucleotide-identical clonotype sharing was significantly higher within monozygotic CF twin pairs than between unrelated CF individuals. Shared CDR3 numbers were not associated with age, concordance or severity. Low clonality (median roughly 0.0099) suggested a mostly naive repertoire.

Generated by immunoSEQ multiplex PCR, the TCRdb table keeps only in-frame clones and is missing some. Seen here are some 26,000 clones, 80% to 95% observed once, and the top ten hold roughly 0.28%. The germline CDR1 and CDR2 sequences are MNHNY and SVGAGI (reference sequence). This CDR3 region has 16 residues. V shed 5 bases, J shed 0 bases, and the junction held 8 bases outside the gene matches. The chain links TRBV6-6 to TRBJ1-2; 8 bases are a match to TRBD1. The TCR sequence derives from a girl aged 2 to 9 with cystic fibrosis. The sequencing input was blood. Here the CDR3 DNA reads TGTGCCAGCAGTCCTACAGGACAGGGCCCTAACTATGGCTACACCTTC. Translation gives CASSPTGQGPNYGYTF.